The 3 T cell receptor beta chains presented below share a single source sample, sequenced in a study of T cell responses to AZD1222 COVID-19 vaccine. Assay: immunoSEQ multiplex PCR; the TCRdb copy retains only in-frame clones and omits some. The table records about 120,000 clones, roughly 87% of them present only once. The source was peripheral blood, collected on day 0 of AZD1222 vaccination. Receptor source: an adult in good health.

This chain connects TRBV19 to TRBJ2-1, with D possibly being TRBD1 (5 bases). This CDR3 has 13 amino acids. The V gene lost 3 bases and the J gene lost 6 bases, with 9 bases spanning the gap. Germline V gives CDR1 LNHDA, CDR2 SQIVND (reference sequence). The CDR3 sequence is CASSMGRVNEQFF. In DNA, the CDR3 is TGTGCCAGTAGTATGGGCAGGGTCAATGAGCAGTTCTTC.

The chain recombines TRBV6-1 with TRBJ2-1; D call uncertain. Between the trimmed V and J ends, which lost 3 bases and 8 bases, there was a span of 26 bases. The CDR3 length is 18 residues. The germline CDR1 and CDR2 sequences are MNHNS and SASEGT. The CDR3 loop is CASSDPTKVPGPGDEQFF. Written as DNA, the CDR3 is TGTGCCAGCAGTGACCCTACAAAGGTACCGGGCCCCGGAGATGAGCAGTTCTTC.

This chain connects TRBV5-1 to TRBJ2-1, with 7 nucleotides matching TRBD2. CDR3 length equals 15 residues. Germline lookup yields CDR1 SGHRS and CDR2 YFSETQ. V was pared by 2 bases and J by 1 base, with 3 bases of the junction left unmatched. CDR3 nucleotide sequence: TGCGCCAGCAGCTTTAGCGGGCCATCCTACAATGAGCAGTTCTTC. Its translation is CASSFSGPSYNEQFF.